This TCR beta chain is drawn from a study of blood T cell repertoires in COVID-19. For the study at large: Sample material is recorded as cDNA or gDNA derived from T cells, B-cell-depleted T cells, or PBMCs.

In germline, CDR1 is SGHTA, CDR2 FQGNSA. This CDR3 has 14 amino acids. V lost 5 bases and J 6 bases, leaving 17 bases between the germline ends. Profiling relied on immunoSEQ multiplex PCR, and the TCRdb table lists in-frame clones only, not all of them. The sample holds 180,000 or so clones, approximately 86% seen once. The sequencing input was peripheral blood. The chain carries TRBV7-2 and TRBJ2-7; D is possibly TRBD2 (6 bases). The receptor comes from a man aged 55 to 69 with acute or convalescent COVID-19. The CDR3 is CASSPRERFSEQYF. The DNA of the CDR3 is TGTGCCAGCAGCCCTCGGGAGCGTTTTAGCGAGCAGTACTTC. Combining the CDR3 with reference TRBV7-2 and TRBJ2-7 gives the whole variable domain GAGVSQSPSNKVTEKGKDVELRCDPISGHTALYWYRQSLGQGLEFLIYFQGNSAPDKSGLPSDRFSAERTGGSVSTLTIQRTQQEDSAVYLCASSPRERFSEQYFGPGTRLTVT.